Detailed here is one TCR beta chain. Its antigen is still unknown. The donors were members of the approximately 120-subject validation cohort (separate from the approximately 670-subject first cohort). The entry originates in a study of cytomegalovirus exposure and HLA in healthy donors. Study background: The same platform was used for the 120 validation repertoires and the roughly 680 first-cohort repertoires, a later analysis reported.

The CDR3 runs 17 residues. Trimming at V came to 2 bases and at J to 2 bases, leaving 10 bases not matched to a gene. Study results and limitations: The study designated about 160 TCR beta chains cytomegalovirus-associated. Published work reported that the classifier diagnosed cytomegalovirus status with high specificity and sensitivity.

The repertoire was sequenced with immunoSEQ multiplex PCR; TCRdb's copy has only in-frame clones and lacks some. The sample lists 100,000 or so clones; about 85% were seen once. This clonotype was obtained from a man between 18 and 29 years old in good health and CMV-seropositive. Sequencing input: PBMCs. The rearrangement joins TRBV23-1 to TRBJ2-7; TRBD2 matches 9 bases. TRBV23-1 qualifies as an ORF whose function is uncertain. CDR3: CASSQPFYLAGAYEQYV. DNA for the CDR3: TGCGCCAGCAGTCAACCCTTTTATTTAGCGGGGGCCTACGAGCAGTACGTC.